A single sample is the source of the 24 T cell receptor beta chains below, sequenced in a study of cytomegalovirus exposure and HLA in healthy donors. The PCR made use of 60 Vbeta and 13 Jbeta primers. Assay used: immunoSEQ multiplex PCR; TCRdb lists only in-frame clones, some missing. The sample lists about 160,000 clones, around 74% seen once, with roughly 2% in the top ten. Sequencing was done on a sample of PBMCs. These receptors were collected from a female donor in good health and CMV-seronegative.

The chain recombines TRBV19 with TRBJ1-3, with D unclear. The CDR3 runs to 13 residues. Germline CDR1 is LNHDA and CDR2 is SQIVND (reference sequence). V was cut by 5 bases and J by 2 bases, with 7 bases left in between. CDR3 in DNA: TGTGCCAGTAGTTTCGGGGCTGGAAACACCATATATTTT. It is translated as CASSFGAGNTIYF.

This clone was found once. The chain employs TRBV5-6 and TRBJ2-3, with 9 bases fitting TRBD1. V was pared by 4 bases and J by 8 bases, with 8 bases of the junction left unmatched. Per germline, CDR1 SGHDT and CDR2 YYEEEE. This CDR3 region has 14 residues. The CDR3 sequence is CASSPTGGSGTQYF. CDR3 sequence (DNA): TGTGCCAGCAGCCCGACAGGGGGGAGTGGTACGCAGTATTTT. The full variable domain, its missing parts supplied by reference TRBV5-6 and TRBJ2-3, is DAGVTQSPTHLIKTRGQQVTLRCSPKSGHDTVSWYQQALGQGPQFIFQYYEEEERQRGNFPDRFSGHQFPNYSSELNVNALLLGDSALYLCASSPTGGSGTQYFGPGTRLTVL.

This clone came up a few times. The CDR3 reads CASSWGPSYEQYF. The CDR3 DNA follows: TGTGCCAGCAGCTGGGGGCCATCCTACGAGCAGTACTTC. V is TRBV5-5 and J is TRBJ2-7; tentatively, D is TRBD1 (6 bases). Germline lookup yields CDR1 SGHKS and CDR2 YYEKEE (reference sequence). Trimming removed 3 bases at V and 1 base at J, with 8 bases between. The CDR3 loop spans 13 amino acids. The variable domain in full, completed from reference TRBV5-5 and TRBJ2-7, reads DAGVTQSPTHLIKTRGQQVTLRCSPISGHKSVSWYQQVLGQGPQFIFQYYEKEERGRGNFPDRFSARQFPNYSSELNVNALLLGDSALYLCASSWGPSYEQYFGPGTRLTVT.

The CDR3 spells CASSYNGFGDTEAFF. The CDR3 DNA sequence: TGTGCCAGCAGTTACAACGGATTCGGGGACACTGAAGCTTTCTTT. The chain joins TRBV6-5 to TRBJ1-1; D is ambiguous. Trimming cost V 2 bases and J 3 bases, with 13 bases left between them. From germline, CDR1 is MNHEY and CDR2 SVGAGI. This CDR3 has 15 amino acids.

The V gene is TRBV7-9, the J gene TRBJ2-5; D may be TRBD1 (6 bases). This CDR3 is built from 15 residues. V was trimmed by 0 bases and J by 4 bases, leaving 12 bases between them. CDR1 and CDR2 (germline): SEHNR, FQNEAQ (reference sequence). CDR3 sequence reads: CASSLAGGLTETQYF. The CDR3 nucleotides are TGTGCCAGCAGCTTAGCTGGGGGCTTAACAGAGACCCAGTACTTC.

The CDR3 DNA follows: TGTGCCAGCGGACAGGCTTTTACTCCCTACAATGAGCAGTTCTTC. Residues: CASGQAFTPYNEQFF. This rearrangement joins TRBV25-1 to TRBJ2-1; 7 nucleotides match TRBD1. Germline CDR1 is MGHDK and CDR2 is SYGVNS. J was trimmed by 2 bases and V by 8 bases; bases with no gene match: 9. This CDR3 comprises 15 residues.

The chain links TRBV2 to TRBJ1-1; unclear D gene. Germline V lookup: CDR1 SNHLY, CDR2 FYNNEI. This CDR3 spans 15 amino acids. Deletions cut 6 bases from V and 0 bases from J, with 14 bases between. DNA of the CDR3: TGTGCCAGCAGCCAAGCGCGGAGGATGAACACTGAAGCTTTCTTT. Translation: CASSQARRMNTEAFF. The entire variable domain, with the rest obtained from reference TRBV2 and TRBJ1-1, is as follows: EPEVTQTPSHQVTQMGQEVILRCVPISNHLYFYWYRQILGQKVEFLVSFYNNEISEKSEIFDDQFSVERPDGSNFTLKIRSTKLEDSAMYFCASSQARRMNTEAFFGQGTRLTVV.

This clone was counted once. This sequence joins TRBV30 and TRBJ2-5; TRBD2 aligns across 9 bases. V gave up 1 base and J gave up 7 bases; unmatched junction bases: 10. Germline assignment: CDR1 GTSNPN and CDR2 SVGIG (reference sequence). The CDR3 has 15 residues. The CDR3, as DNA: TGTGCCTGGAGTGGGGGAGCGGGGGGCCCGGGGACCCAGTACTTC. This gives the protein CAWSGGAGGPGTQYF.

This sequence joins TRBV6-1 and TRBJ2-7; tentatively, D is TRBD2 (5 bases). This CDR3 spans 14 amino acids. Germline V gene lookup returns CDR1 MNHNS and CDR2 SASEGT. The V and J ends lost 5 bases and 3 bases respectively, with 14 bases between them. The CDR3 region is CASSLHRGYYEQYF. As DNA, the CDR3 is TGTGCCAGCAGTCTACACCGGGGTTACTACGAGCAGTACTTC.

The chain has TRBV5-1 and TRBJ2-3; 8 nucleotides line up with TRBD2. This CDR3 region has 15 residues. The germline V gene encodes CDR1 SGHRS and CDR2 YFSETQ. The ends lost 0 bases at V and 6 bases at J; junction bases unmatched: 6. DNA for the CDR3: TGCGCCAGCAGCTTGGGCGGCGGGGGGTTCGATACGCAGTATTTT. Translating gives CASSLGGGGFDTQYF.

The chain joins TRBV2 to TRBJ2-5, with TRBD2 matching over 10 bases. V lost 1 base and J lost 3; bases outside the gene matches: 8. CDR3 size: 17 residues. Germline CDR1 SNHLY, CDR2 FYNNEI. The CDR3 loop is CASSEGGASGGKETQYF. The CDR3 nucleotides read TGTGCCAGCAGTGAAGGGGGGGCTAGCGGGGGAAAAGAGACCCAGTACTTC.

This clone was seen just once. This chain joins TRBV27 and TRBJ2-7, with a possible D match to TRBD2 (6 bases). V lost 5 bases and J lost 4, with 18 bases in between. The CDR3 sequence is 15 residues long. Germline CDR1 is MNHEY and CDR2 is SMNVEV (reference sequence). CDR3 coding DNA: TGTGCCAGCAGTCCACCGACTGGGCGGGGATACGAGCAGTACTTC. Its translation is CASSPPTGRGYEQYF.

In nucleotides, the CDR3 is TGTGCCAGCAGACCCGGGACAGGGGAACTAGGGTATGGCTACACCTTC. Protein product: CASRPGTGELGYGYTF. This chain uses TRBV27 with TRBJ1-2; 10 positions agree with TRBD1. Germline V lookup: CDR1 MNHEY, CDR2 SMNVEV (reference sequence). V was clipped by 6 bases and J by 5 bases; unmatched bases: 12. The CDR3 contains 16 residues.

This clone was seen a few times. CDR3 in amino acids: CASSGAYEQYF. CDR3 sequence (DNA): TGTGCCAGCAGTGGAGCCTACGAGCAGTACTTC. The rearrangement joins TRBV2 to TRBJ2-7; D remains ambiguous. V lost 4 bases and J 2 bases, leaving 3 bases between the germline ends. The V gene's germline CDR1 is SNHLY and CDR2 FYNNEI. CDR3 length: 11 residues.

The chain employs TRBV5-1 and TRBJ1-1; no reliable D call. The CDR3 extends over 14 amino acids. In germline, CDR1 is SGHRS, CDR2 YFSETQ. Trimming pared 4 bases from V and 2 bases from J, leaving 12 bases between. CDR3 DNA sequence: TGCGCCAGCAGCCCCGGGTCGGGAAACACTGAAGCTTTCTTT. This gives the protein CASSPGSGNTEAFF. Complete variable domain (other parts from reference TRBV5-1 and TRBJ1-1): KAGVTQTPRYLIKTRGQQVTLSCSPISGHRSVSWYQQTPGQGLQFLFEYFSETQRNKGNFPGRFSGRQFSNSRSEMNVSTLELGDSALYLCASSPGSGNTEAFFGQGTRLTVV.

The chain recombines TRBV6-5 with TRBJ2-5, with a tentative D call TRBD1 (6 bases). Germline V lookup: CDR1 MNHEY, CDR2 SVGAGI. The CDR3 contains 15 residues. With 3 bases removed from V and 5 bases from J, the gap between germline ends came to 16 bases. For the CDR3, the DNA is TGTGCCAGCAGTTATCGCGCAGGGGCAAGGGAGACCCAGTACTTC. Its translation is CASSYRAGARETQYF.

This clone was seen just once. The rearrangement links TRBV5-4 to TRBJ1-6, with 7 bases matching TRBD1. This CDR3 has 14 residues. Germline trimming cut 4 bases from V and 10 bases from J; bases unmatched to any gene: 8. The V gene's germline CDR1 is SGHNT and CDR2 YYREEE (reference sequence). CDR3 nucleotide sequence: TGTGCCAGCAGCCGTGGGACAGCCGGGTCACCCCTCCACTTT. Translated: CASSRGTAGSPLHF.

The chain couples TRBV23-1 to TRBJ1-1; the match to TRBD1 covers 8 bases. TRBV23-1 falls under the ORF class, with uncertain function. V was clipped by 11 bases and J by 7 bases; unmatched bases: 15. The CDR3 extends over 14 amino acids. In DNA, the CDR3 is TGCGCCGGAGCCATCCCAGGGGGCGCGATTGAAGCTTTCTTT. This codes for CAGAIPGGAIEAFF.

The chain employs TRBV27 and TRBJ2-7; no definite D call. The germline V gene encodes CDR1 MNHEY and CDR2 SMNVEV (reference sequence). The CDR3 is 15 residues long. Trimming left V 0 bases short and J 0 bases short, with 9 bases between. Written as DNA, the CDR3 is TGTGCCAGCAGTTTATCGATCAGTTACTCCTACGAGCAGTACTTC. It yields the protein CASSLSISYSYEQYF.

J is TRBJ2-3 and V is TRBV27; no clear D gene. The CDR3 is made up of 14 amino acids. Per the germline V gene, CDR1 is MNHEY and CDR2 is SMNVEV (reference sequence). V lost 8 bases and J lost 5, with 17 bases in between. The CDR3 loop is CASGPSPRGDTQYF. CDR3 sequence (DNA): TGTGCCAGCGGCCCCTCACCGCGAGGAGATACGCAGTATTTT.

V usage is TRBV30 and J usage is TRBJ1-2; 10 bases agree with TRBD1. Germline V gene sequence: CDR1 GTSNPN, CDR2 SVGIG (reference sequence). The CDR3 covers 14 residues. With V trimmed by 5 bases and J by 4 bases, 7 bases remained unmatched. CDR3 residues: CAWENRDRGYGYTF. The CDR3, as DNA: TGTGCCTGGGAGAACCGGGACAGGGGCTATGGCTACACCTTC.

The CDR3 nucleotides read TGCAGTGCTAGAGAGCGGGACCGTCAGCATTTT. Translation: CSARERDRQHF. The rearrangement links TRBV20-1 to TRBJ1-5; D is perhaps TRBD1 (5 bases). V lost 0 bases, J lost 13 bases, and 10 bases lay in between. Germline CDR1 reads DFQATT; CDR2 reads SNEGSKA (reference sequence). The CDR3 runs to 11 residues.

This clone appeared a single time. This chain links TRBV4-2 with TRBJ2-5, with D possibly being TRBD2 (5 bases). V dropped 4 bases and J dropped 7 bases, with 13 bases sitting between them. The germline gives CDR1 LGHNA, CDR2 YNFKEQ. This CDR3 spans 13 amino acids. CDR3 amino acids: CASSPPGAGTQYF. The DNA of the CDR3 is TGTGCCAGCAGCCCCCCGGGCGCGGGGACCCAGTACTTC.

This clone was observed a single time. The chain has TRBV5-1 and TRBJ2-3; TRBD2 matches at 11 bases. The ends lost 0 bases at V and 2 bases at J; junction bases unmatched: 2. CDR1 and CDR2 from the germline V gene are SGHRS and YFSETQ. The CDR3 is 16 amino acids. The CDR3, as DNA: TGCGCCAGCAGCTTGGGGACTAGCGGGCTCACAGATACGCAGTATTTT. It is translated as CASSLGTSGLTDTQYF.